Listed here is a single TCR beta chain. Its antigen is not identified. This sample is part of a study of T cell repertoires in cytomegalovirus infection. Study context: Recently identified HLA-C-restricted CMV epitopes were used, and well-studied HLA-B-restricted CMV epitopes were used as well. Indicated by public TCR beta signatures were CMV infection and matching HLA type. Whole-study findings and limits: Carriers of CMV plus the relevant HLA were identified by cumulative public TCR beta family frequency. HLA-C-restricted CMV-specific TCR beta clonotypes prevailed in the ex vivo response.

V dropped 4 bases and J dropped 1 base, with 11 bases sitting between them. The CDR3 loop spans 15 amino acids. Germline-derived CDR1 and CDR2 are MNHNY and SVGAGI (reference sequence). TCRdb itself ran the reads through MiXCR, one entry per CDR3 protein. The sample shows 80,000 to 95,000 distinct CDR3 sequences, 25% to 30% of them seen only once. This receptor was taken from a human donor in good health (CMV status not recorded). Some clones in this sample may be carry-over from other donors' samples. The sample here was CD8+ T cells from cultured PBMCs, taken from culture after CMV antigen stimulation. This rearrangement joins TRBV6-6 to TRBJ1-5, with D uncertain. CDR3 in DNA: TGTGCCAGCAGTTTGGACCGGGCGAGCAATCAGCCCCAGCATTTT. As protein: CASSLDRASNQPQHF.